The source of this TCR beta chain is a study of shared clonotypes between healthy human individuals. Overall study context: Each donor contributed plates that comprised three CD4 naive, three CD4 memory, two CD8 naive and one CD8 memory.

The CDR3 extends over 17 amino acids. The germline CDR1 and CDR2 sequences are ENHRY and SYGVKD. Germline trimming cut 4 bases from V and 2 bases from J; bases unmatched to any gene: 3. The method was immunoSEQ multiplex PCR; TCRdb's version includes in-frame clones alone and lacks a portion of them. The sample carries 1.4 million to 1.5 million clones, approximately 96% recorded once. The TCR sequence derives from a man aged 25-45 years in good health. Sequenced sample: naive CD4+ T cells sorted from blood. This sample's subset: CD45RA+ positively selected. The chain uses TRBV10-3 and TRBJ2-6; TRBD1 agrees at 12 bases. The CDR3 DNA is TGTGCCATCAGTGGGGGACAGGGGGCTGCTGGGGCCAACGTCCTGACTTTC. Translation gives CAISGGQGAAGANVLTF.